The 30 T cell receptor beta chains listed next were all sequenced from one sample in a study of blood T cell repertoires in COVID-19. Profiled with immunoSEQ multiplex PCR; TCRdb holds only in-frame clones, not every one. The sample lists approximately 300,000 clones, 85% occurring once. Sequences were obtained from PBMCs or T cells enriched from blood (not recorded which). These receptor sequences come from a woman aged 25 to 45 who had been exposed to COVID-19.

This chain uses TRBV30 with TRBJ2-2; D is unclear. CDR3 length: 12 amino acids. Germline V gene sequence: CDR1 GTSNPN, CDR2 SVGIG (reference sequence). Trimming cost V 7 bases and J 2 bases, with 8 bases left between them. CDR3 nucleotides: TGTGCCTTAGATGTAAACACCGGGGAGCTGTTTTTT. Translating it yields CALDVNTGELFF.

The chain couples TRBV14 to TRBJ1-6; D uncertain. Germline CDR1 is SGHDN and CDR2 is FVKESK. This CDR3 has 13 amino acids. V lost 4 bases and J lost 8, with 9 bases in between. DNA for the CDR3: TGTGCCAGCAGCCCTCTACTGGATTCACCCCTCCACTTT. Translated, it gives CASSPLLDSPLHF.

This rearrangement joins TRBV5-1 to TRBJ2-3; possibly TRBD2 for D (6 bases). In germline, CDR1 is SGHRS, CDR2 YFSETQ. Trimming stripped 0 bases from V and 3 bases from J, with 11 bases between. The CDR3 runs 15 residues. CDR3 in DNA: TGCGCCAGCAGCTTGGGACTAGACTTTACAGATACGCAGTATTTT. Its translation is CASSLGLDFTDTQYF.

This chain connects TRBV6-6 to TRBJ1-6, with D unclear. Germline V gene lookup returns CDR1 MNHNY and CDR2 SVGAGI (reference sequence). V gave up 6 bases and J gave up 8 bases, with 11 bases separating them. This CDR3 has 13 amino acids. Here the CDR3 reads CASRANGHSPLHF. The CDR3 nucleotides read TGTGCCAGCAGGGCCAATGGGCATTCACCCCTCCACTTT.

The CDR3 loop is CASSEMGQGLPLHF. The CDR3 bases are TGTGCCAGCAGTGAAATGGGACAGGGACTCCCCCTCCACTTT. This chain links TRBV6-1 with TRBJ1-6, with 9 bases identical to TRBD1. Germline loops: CDR1 MNHNS, CDR2 SASEGT. V lost 2 bases, J lost 13 bases, and 6 bases stayed unmatched. The CDR3 has 14 residues.

V and J are TRBV3-1 (or the pseudogene TRBV3-2) and TRBJ2-7; 7 nucleotides match TRBD2. Germline CDR1 is LGHDT and CDR2 is YNNKEL (reference sequence). Trimming at V came to 1 base and at J to 6 bases, leaving 6 bases not matched to a gene. The CDR3 length is 14 residues. CDR3 sequence (DNA): TGTGCCAGCAGCCAAGTTCGACTAGCCGGCGAGCAGTACTTC. Protein sequence: CASSQVRLAGEQYF.

This clone was picked up one time. The J gene is TRBJ1-2, the V gene TRBV29-1; 9 bases map to TRBD1. The CDR3 extends over 14 amino acids. V lost 0 bases to trimming and J lost 8 bases; unmatched junction nucleotides: 7. Per the germline V gene, CDR1 is SQVTM and CDR2 is ANQGSEA. CDR3 nucleotide sequence: TGCAGCGTTGAAGATAGGGACAGGGTGGCCGGCTACACCTTC. This sequence encodes CSVEDRDRVAGYTF.

The chain carries TRBV2 and TRBJ2-2; D not resolved. CDR3 length equals 14 residues. Looked up from germline, CDR1 is SNHLY and CDR2 is FYNNEI. V was shortened by 4 bases and J by 4 bases, with 10 bases between the two germline ends. CDR3 loop: CASSVTWRTGELFF. The CDR3 bases are TGTGCCAGCAGTGTGACATGGCGCACCGGGGAGCTGTTTTTT.

The chain has TRBV27 and TRBJ2-7; 7 bases are a match to TRBD2. The CDR3 length is 13 residues. Trimming at V came to 10 bases and at J to 2 bases, leaving 8 bases not matched to a gene. Per germline, CDR1 MNHEY and CDR2 SMNVEV (reference sequence). The CDR3 nucleotides read TGTGCCACCAAAGTGGGGGGGGCCTACGAGCAGTACTTC. Protein sequence: CATKVGGAYEQYF.

This clone was found once. In DNA form, the CDR3 reads TGCGCCAGCAGCCAAGGATGGCAGTCCTACGAGCAGTACTTC. As protein: CASSQGWQSYEQYF. The V call is TRBV4-1, the J call TRBJ2-7; the D is unclear. Germline V gives CDR1 MGHRA, CDR2 YSYEKL. The CDR3 is 14 amino acids. Trimming stripped 1 base from V and 1 base from J, with 8 bases between.

The chain employs TRBV28 and TRBJ1-5, with TRBD1 as a possible D gene (5 bases). The CDR3 length is 17 residues. Germline CDR1 is MDHEN and CDR2 is SYDVKM. Trimming removed 5 bases at V and 2 bases at J, with 19 bases between. The CDR3 sequence is CASSLTSGKLGNQPQHF. The CDR3 DNA is TGTGCCAGCAGTCTCACCTCAGGGAAGTTGGGCAATCAGCCCCAGCATTTT.

The chain joins TRBV2 to TRBJ1-2; D might be TRBD1 (6 bases). This CDR3 has 12 residues. Germline CDR1 is SNHLY and CDR2 is FYNNEI. V lost 10 bases to trimming and J lost 7 bases, with 16 bases between them. The CDR3: CATGPLGAGYTF. CDR3 coding DNA: TGTGCCACTGGCCCTCTGGGGGCTGGCTACACCTTC.

This rearrangement joins TRBV24-1 to TRBJ1-5, with 9 bases lining up with TRBD1. The germline gives CDR1 KGHDR, CDR2 SFDVKD. The CDR3 sequence is 17 residues long. With 4 bases clipped from V and 2 bases from J, the junction kept 8 bases outside the gene matches. The CDR3, as DNA: TGTGCCACCAGTGACGGCCGTAGGACAGGGGGCAATCAGCCCCAGCATTTT. This translates into CATSDGRRTGGNQPQHF.

The chain uses TRBV12-3 or TRBV12-4 and TRBJ2-7, with D uncertain. Trimming stripped 6 bases from V and 7 bases from J, with 13 bases between. The CDR3 is 12 residues long. CDR3 bases: TGTGCCAGCAGCCCCCGAGCTCTTGAGCAGTACTTC. Its translation: CASSPRALEQYF.

Concerning this clone: Other DNA variants within this sample encode the same CDR3. For the CDR3, the DNA is TGTGCCAGCAGTTTAGGGGGAGCGGGTGGCTACACCTTC. It is translated as CASSLGGAGGYTF. The V and J genes are TRBV27 and TRBJ1-2; weak D call: TRBD1 (5 bases). CDR1 is MNHEY and CDR2 is SMNVEV in the germline V gene (reference sequence). CDR3 length equals 13 residues. V was cut by 2 bases and J by 7 bases, with 11 bases left in between.

V usage is TRBV6-5 and J usage is TRBJ2-1; 10 nucleotides match TRBD2. Germline V gives CDR1 MNHEY, CDR2 SVGAGI. The CDR3 is 15 residues long. V lost 5 bases and J lost 2; bases outside the gene matches: 3. The CDR3 DNA is TGTGCCAGCAGTCCTAGCGGGAGTCCCTACAATGAGCAGTTCTTC. Translating gives CASSPSGSPYNEQFF.

This clone appeared once. The rearrangement links TRBV30 to TRBJ2-2; tentative D call: TRBD1 (6 bases). The V end lost 0 bases, the J end lost 7 bases, and 15 bases lay between the germline ends. This CDR3 is 15 amino acids long. Germline V lookup: CDR1 GTSNPN, CDR2 SVGIG (reference sequence). CDR3 amino acids: CAWSVLTGRGGELFF. Here the CDR3 DNA reads TGTGCCTGGAGTGTACTGACAGGTAGAGGCGGGGAGCTGTTTTTT.

The rearrangement uses TRBV4-3 and TRBJ1-2; D possibly corresponds to TRBD1 (6 bases). This CDR3 has 13 amino acids. V lost 0 bases, J lost 4 bases, and 6 bases lay in between. In germline, CDR1 is LGHNA, CDR2 YSLEER. CDR3 nucleotide sequence: TGCGCCAGCAGCCAAGACAGGGGCTATGGCTACACCTTC. Translation gives CASSQDRGYGYTF.

The chain links TRBV28 to TRBJ2-6; D might be TRBD2 (6 bases). CDR3 size: 16 residues. Trimming removed 5 bases from V and 2 bases from J, with 13 bases in between. The germline V gene encodes CDR1 MDHEN and CDR2 SYDVKM. The DNA for the CDR3 is TGTGCCAGCAGTGCCTTCAGGGAGGCTGGGGCCAACGTCCTGACTTTC. Translated: CASSAFREAGANVLTF.

The chain recombines TRBV5-4 with TRBJ2-5; D remains unclear. The CDR3 extends over 14 amino acids. With 4 bases removed from V and 5 bases from J, the gap between germline ends came to 15 bases. CDR1 is SGHNT, CDR2 YYREEE, per germline (reference sequence). The CDR3 loop reads CASSNEVLPETQYF. The DNA of the CDR3 is TGTGCCAGCAGCAATGAAGTTCTACCGGAGACCCAGTACTTC. The whole variable domain, remainder taken from reference TRBV5-4 and TRBJ2-5, is ETGVTQSPTHLIKTRGQQVTLRCSSQSGHNTVSWYQQALGQGPQFIFQYYREEENGRGNFPPRFSGLQFPNYSSELNVNALELDDSALYLCASSNEVLPETQYFGPGTRLLVL.

The CDR3 loop reads CASSPGQGFDVRGYTF. CDR3 bases: TGTGCCAGCAGCCCCGGACAGGGGTTTGACGTAAGAGGCTACACCTTC. The chain links TRBV28 to TRBJ1-2; 9 bases agree with TRBD1. The CDR3 totals 16 residues. Germline-derived CDR1 and CDR2 are MDHEN and SYDVKM. V was pared by 6 bases and J by 8 bases, with 16 bases of the junction left unmatched.

The rearrangement joins TRBV7-6 to TRBJ2-3, with 9 bases aligning to TRBD2. The J segment lost 1 base and the V segment lost 3 bases, leaving 2 bases of the junction unmatched. Germline V gives CDR1 SGHVS, CDR2 FNYEAQ. The CDR3 sequence is 15 residues long. The CDR3 DNA reads as TGTGCCAGCAGCTTTTTAGCGGGGGGCACAGATACGCAGTATTTT. This gives the protein CASSFLAGGTDTQYF.

The V and J genes are TRBV2 and TRBJ1-1; TRBD1 matches 7 bases. Germline-derived CDR1 and CDR2 are SNHLY and FYNNEI. The CDR3 runs to 13 residues. V was clipped by 4 bases and J by 7 bases; unmatched bases: 6. CDR3 DNA: TGTGCCAGCAGTGTAACAGGGGCGGGTGAAGCTTTCTTT. Translating gives CASSVTGAGEAFF.

For the CDR3, the DNA is TGTGCCAGTAATCCGACAAAAGACAGGTGGGCCCAAGAGACCCAGTACTTC. Amino acid sequence: CASNPTKDRWAQETQYF. This chain connects TRBV19 to TRBJ2-5, with a possible D match to TRBD1 (6 bases). Germline CDR1 reads LNHDA; CDR2 reads SQIVND (reference sequence). Trimming stripped 7 bases from V and 1 base from J, with 22 bases between. The CDR3 covers 17 residues.

The chain joins TRBV6-2 or TRBV6-3 to TRBJ1-5; 7 bases are a match to TRBD1. The CDR3 consists of 14 residues. CDR1 and CDR2 from the germline V gene are MNHEY and SVGEGT. The V gene end was trimmed by 2 bases and the J gene end by 6 bases; junction bases not matched to a gene: 4. This chain's CDR3 is CASSYRGRGQPQHF. CDR3 nucleotides: TGTGCCAGCAGTTACAGGGGGCGCGGTCAGCCCCAGCATTTT.

The chain combines TRBV9 with TRBJ2-2; maybe TRBD2 (5 bases). The CDR3 extends over 14 amino acids. Germline V gene sequence: CDR1 SGDLS, CDR2 YYNGEE. Trimming stripped 6 bases from V and 1 base from J, with 10 bases between. CDR3 in DNA: TGTGCCAGCAAGGGCGGAGGGAACACCGGGGAGCTGTTTTTT. Its translation is CASKGGGNTGELFF.

The chain joins TRBV30 to TRBJ1-1; maybe TRBD1 (5 bases). CDR3 length: 14 residues. Per the germline V gene, CDR1 is GTSNPN and CDR2 is SVGIG (reference sequence). Trimming left V 3 bases short and J 5 bases short, with 16 bases between. The CDR3 region has the DNA TGTGCCTGGAGCTTCAGTAGGGGATGGACTGAAGCTTTCTTT. Its protein is CAWSFSRGWTEAFF.

In this sample, this clone turned up once. The chain links TRBV28 to TRBJ2-7, with D maybe TRBD1 (7 bases). V lost 5 bases and J lost 3, with 17 bases in between. Germline V gives CDR1 MDHEN, CDR2 SYDVKM. This CDR3 has 15 amino acids. The CDR3: CASSPRGTVNYEQYF. The CDR3 DNA is TGTGCCAGCAGTCCTCGGGGGACAGTCAACTACGAGCAGTACTTC.

The chain joins TRBV5-4 to TRBJ2-1; 12 bases fit TRBD2. V lost 4 bases and J lost 5; bases outside the gene matches: 1. The CDR3 length is 14 residues. Looked up from germline, CDR1 is SGHNT and CDR2 is YYREEE (reference sequence). This CDR3 reads CASSRLAGDNEQFF. The CDR3 region has the DNA TGTGCCAGCAGCCGACTAGCGGGAGACAATGAGCAGTTCTTC. Full variable domain (remainder filled in from reference TRBV5-4 and TRBJ2-1): ETGVTQSPTHLIKTRGQQVTLRCSSQSGHNTVSWYQQALGQGPQFIFQYYREEENGRGNFPPRFSGLQFPNYSSELNVNALELDDSALYLCASSRLAGDNEQFFGPGTRLTVL.

V usage is TRBV19 and J usage is TRBJ1-4; TRBD1 matches at 7 bases. CDR1 is LNHDA, CDR2 SQIVND, per germline (reference sequence). The length of the CDR3 is 14 residues. J was trimmed by 8 bases and V by 6 bases; bases with no gene match: 9. The CDR3 nucleotides read TGTGCCAGTAGATCGACAGGGTCGGAAGAAAAACTGTTTTTT. Its protein product is CASRSTGSEEKLFF.